Listed here are 30 T cell receptor beta chains from one sample, sequenced in a study of T cells in tuberculosis listed by TCRdb under 2018. Library preparation used the immunoSEQ multiplex PCR assay. This immuneACCESS table, as held by TCRdb, lists in-frame sequences with V and J called but not all clones. Of the missing ones, under half trace to an unresolved V gene in checked studies; the others have no known cause. The sample includes about 30,000 clones, with around 94% observed a single time. The top ten constitute over 6.5% of the sample. The source material was PBMCs. The receptors were sampled from a donor aged 10 to 29 with latent tuberculosis or without tuberculosis infection.

This chain links TRBV27 with TRBJ2-3, with D possibly TRBD2 on 7 matching bases. The CDR3 loop spans 18 amino acids. The V and J ends lost 5 bases and 2 bases respectively, with 23 bases between them. In germline, CDR1 is MNHEY, CDR2 SMNVEV (reference sequence). The CDR3 region has the DNA TGTGCCAGCAGTCAAAGAGGGGGGGGCAAGGGGCTCACAGATACGCAGTATTTT. It codes for CASSQRGGGKGLTDTQYF.

The chain links TRBV7-2 to TRBJ2-7, with 13 bases identical to TRBD2. The V gene's germline CDR1 is SGHTA and CDR2 FQGNSA. The CDR3 runs to 15 residues. J was trimmed by 3 bases and V by 5 bases; bases with no gene match: 4. The DNA for the CDR3 is TGTGCCAGCAGCCTGCGGACTAGCGGGAGCTACGAGCAGTACTTC. Translating gives CASSLRTSGSYEQYF.

The genes are TRBV7-9 and TRBJ1-2; no clear D. This CDR3 is built from 15 residues. CDR1 is SEHNR, CDR2 FQNEAQ, per germline (reference sequence). Trimming shortened V by 0 bases and J by 4 bases, and 12 bases separated the two germline ends. DNA of the CDR3: TGTGCCAGCAGCTTAGCCCCTTCCTACGGCTATGGCTACACCTTC. Amino acid sequence: CASSLAPSYGYGYTF.

This clone has only one observation. The J gene is TRBJ1-5, the V gene TRBV2; possibly TRBD1 for D (6 bases). Germline CDR1 reads SNHLY; CDR2 reads FYNNEI. The V gene lost 2 bases and the J gene lost 7 bases, with 9 bases spanning the gap. CDR3 length: 13 residues. In DNA, the CDR3 is TGTGCCAGCAGTGAATACAGGGCACAGCCCCAGCATTTT. Amino acids: CASSEYRAQPQHF.

The gene calls are TRBV5-1 and TRBJ2-7; maybe TRBD2 (6 bases). Trimming removed 7 bases from V and 0 bases from J, with 20 bases in between. The CDR3 totals 16 residues. Germline CDR1 SGHRS, CDR2 YFSETQ. The CDR3 DNA follows: TGCGCCAGCCGCCTCCGGGACTTTCCGAGCTCCTACGAGCAGTACTTC. The encoded protein is CASRLRDFPSSYEQYF.

The rearrangement joins TRBV15 to TRBJ2-7; 7 bases map to TRBD1. V lost 2 bases and J lost 2; bases outside the gene matches: 15. In germline, CDR1 is LNHNV, CDR2 YYDKDF (reference sequence). This CDR3 contains 18 residues. CDR3 sequence: CATSRLGQSLLGPYEQYF. CDR3 DNA sequence: TGTGCCACCAGCAGACTGGGACAGTCTTTACTCGGGCCCTACGAGCAGTACTTC. The variable domain in full, with the rest retrieved from reference TRBV15 and TRBJ2-7, is DAMVIQNPRYQVTQFGKPVTLSCSQTLNHNVMYWYQQKSSQAPKLLFHYYDKDFNNEADTPDNFQSRRPNTSFCFLDIRSPGLGDTAMYLCATSRLGQSLLGPYEQYFGPGTRLTVT.

This chain connects TRBV7-6 to TRBJ1-3; 9 bases fit TRBD1. The germline V gene encodes CDR1 SGHVS and CDR2 FNYEAQ. This CDR3 has 16 amino acids. The V and J ends lost 1 base and 4 bases, in that order; junction bases with no gene match: 5. The CDR3, as DNA: TGTGCCAGCAGCTTAGTGTACAGGGGGCGGGGAAACACCATATATTTT. Translation: CASSLVYRGRGNTIYF.

This rearrangement joins TRBV7-9 to TRBJ1-5; 7 bases fit TRBD1. V shed 1 base, J shed 7 bases, and the junction held 4 bases outside the gene matches. This CDR3 has 14 residues. Germline loops: CDR1 SEHNR, CDR2 FQNEAQ (reference sequence). The CDR3 DNA reads as TGTGCCAGCAGCTTAGGAGGGGGCGGGCAGCCCCAGCATTTT. Protein product: CASSLGGGGQPQHF.

This chain uses TRBV7-8 with TRBJ2-3; 11 bases are shared with TRBD1. Per the germline V gene, CDR1 is SGHVS and CDR2 is FQNEAQ. This CDR3 has 15 amino acids. V lost 4 bases and J lost 7; bases outside the gene matches: 7. CDR3 coding DNA: TGTGCCAGCAGCTCTAGGGACAGGGGGGTAAATACGCAGTATTTT. As protein: CASSSRDRGVNTQYF.

This clone was counted a few times. The J gene is TRBJ1-5, the V gene TRBV19, with D possibly being TRBD1 (5 bases). V lost 5 bases and J 2 bases, leaving 16 bases between the germline ends. The germline CDR1 and CDR2 sequences are LNHDA and SQIVND (reference sequence). The CDR3 contains 16 residues. The CDR3 region has the DNA TGTGCCAGTAGTCCTTCCCACGACAGTGGCAATCAGCCCCAGCATTTT. Amino acids: CASSPSHDSGNQPQHF.

The chain combines TRBV6-5 with TRBJ2-4; no clear D. Germline CDR1 MNHEY, CDR2 SVGAGI. There are 15 residues in the CDR3. The V end was cut by 0 bases, the J end by 0 bases, with 6 bases between. CDR3 DNA sequence: TGTGCCAGCAGTTACTCGGGCTTAGCCAAAAACATTCAGTACTTC. Translating it yields CASSYSGLAKNIQYF.

The chain is built from TRBV10-3 and TRBJ2-7; TRBD2 aligns across 13 bases. Germline V gene data show CDR1 as ENHRY and CDR2 as SYGVKD. Losses at the gene ends were 5 bases for V and 10 bases for J; bases not matched to a gene: 5. This CDR3 spans 13 amino acids. CDR3 loop: CAISPRTSGSQYF. In DNA form, the CDR3 reads TGTGCCATCAGTCCCCGGACTAGCGGGAGTCAGTACTTC.

V gene TRBV4-1 combines with J gene TRBJ2-7, with D maybe TRBD2 (6 bases). Germline CDR1 reads MGHRA; CDR2 reads YSYEKL. Trimming cost V 6 bases and J 7 bases, with 10 bases left between them. The CDR3 sequence is 11 residues long. The CDR3 sequence: CASRGGYEQYF. CDR3 nucleotides: TGCGCCAGCAGGGGGGGATATGAGCAGTACTTC.

This clone was seen just once. J is TRBJ2-1 and V is TRBV28; the D gene is possibly TRBD2 (6 bases). Germline CDR1 is MDHEN and CDR2 is SYDVKM. Trimming left V 3 bases short and J 5 bases short, with 17 bases between. The length of the CDR3 is 16 residues. The CDR3 sequence is CASSFIGGFMNNEQFF. The CDR3, as DNA: TGTGCCAGCAGTTTTATAGGAGGGTTTATGAACAATGAGCAGTTCTTC.

V gene TRBV11-2 combines with J gene TRBJ2-7; perhaps TRBD1 as D (7 bases). The CDR3 has 15 amino acids. Between the trimmed V and J ends, which lost 5 bases and 3 bases, there was a span of 17 bases. From germline, CDR1 is SGHAT and CDR2 FQNNGV. The CDR3 spells CASSRPQGGVYEQYF. DNA for the CDR3: TGTGCCAGCAGCCGACCCCAGGGGGGAGTCTACGAGCAGTACTTC.

The J gene is TRBJ2-5, the V gene TRBV5-1, with 12 bases matching TRBD2. With 4 bases clipped from V and 2 bases from J, the junction kept 9 bases outside the gene matches. The CDR3 length is 17 residues. Germline CDR1 is SGHRS and CDR2 is YFSETQ. CDR3: CASSPWRTSGVQETQYF. As DNA, the CDR3 is TGCGCCAGCAGCCCCTGGCGGACTAGCGGGGTACAAGAGACCCAGTACTTC.

The chain combines TRBV2 with TRBJ1-1; 12 nucleotides agree with TRBD1. CDR1 SNHLY and CDR2 FYNNEI come from the germline V gene. The CDR3 spans 14 residues. V shed 6 bases and J 10 bases; nucleotides not matched to a gene: 9. CDR3 protein: CASREGQGALTAFF. The CDR3 DNA reads as TGTGCCAGCAGGGAGGGACAGGGGGCTCTTACAGCTTTCTTT.

The chain uses TRBV10-1 and TRBJ1-5, with TRBD1 matching over 10 bases. Germline CDR1 reads WNHNN; CDR2 reads SYGVQD (reference sequence). Trimming at V came to 6 bases and at J to 6 bases, leaving 11 bases not matched to a gene. This CDR3 is built from 16 residues. The CDR3 DNA reads as TGCGCCAGCAGATACCGGGACAGGGGTCTAGGTCAGCCCCAGCATTTT. It specifies CASRYRDRGLGQPQHF.

The V and J genes are TRBV30 and TRBJ1-2; perhaps TRBD1 as D (6 bases). Deletions cut 0 bases from V and 1 base from J, with 18 bases between. Germline CDR1 is GTSNPN and CDR2 is SVGIG (reference sequence). The CDR3 is 17 residues long. The CDR3 nucleotides are TGTGCCTGGAGTGTACCCGCAGGGGCTCGACTTAACTATGGCTACACCTTC. Translation: CAWSVPAGARLNYGYTF.

This clone qualifies as medium-sized. V is TRBV6-5 and J is TRBJ1-1, with D uncertain. Germline CDR1 and CDR2: MNHEY and SVGAGI. The CDR3 consists of 14 residues. Trimming took 6 bases from V and 6 from J, leaving 17 bases between them. The CDR3 sequence: CASSPPEFWSEAFF. The CDR3 region has the DNA TGTGCCAGCAGCCCTCCGGAGTTTTGGTCTGAAGCTTTCTTT.

DNA of the CDR3: TGTGCCAGCAGTATAGCGGGAGATCTCTACGAGCAGTACTTC. This encodes CASSIAGDLYEQYF. V is TRBV6-1 and J is TRBJ2-7, with TRBD2 identical over 9 bases. Unmatched junction bases numbered 5, after V lost 5 bases and J lost 3 bases. The CDR3 runs to 14 residues. Germline V lookup: CDR1 MNHNS, CDR2 SASEGT.

The V call is TRBV2, the J call TRBJ2-1; a weak D match, TRBD1 (5 bases). Germline CDR1 is SNHLY and CDR2 is FYNNEI. The length of the CDR3 is 13 residues. With 7 bases removed from V and 5 bases from J, the gap between germline ends came to 12 bases. The CDR3: CASTRGANNEQFF. The DNA for the CDR3 is TGTGCCAGCACAAGGGGCGCAAACAATGAGCAGTTCTTC. Using reference TRBV2 and TRBJ2-1 for the parts outside the CDR3, the full variable domain is EPEVTQTPSHQVTQMGQEVILRCVPISNHLYFYWYRQILGQKVEFLVSFYNNEISEKSEIFDDQFSVERPDGSNFTLKIRSTKLEDSAMYFCASTRGANNEQFFGPGTRLTVL.

This clone was detected once. The chain combines TRBV5-1 with TRBJ1-1; D gene unclear. Germline V gene data show CDR1 as SGHRS and CDR2 as YFSETQ. The CDR3 length is 13 residues. Trimming shortened V by 2 bases and J by 5 bases, and 10 bases separated the two germline ends. CDR3 bases: TGCGCCAGCAGCTTCCAACCCGCGACTGAAGCTTTCTTT. It specifies CASSFQPATEAFF.

This clone was observed a handful of times. The CDR3: CAISERTNYEQYF. DNA for the CDR3: TGTGCCATCAGTGAGCGGACTAACTACGAGCAGTACTTC. V is TRBV10-3 and J is TRBJ2-7; the D gene is possibly TRBD2 (6 bases). CDR1 is ENHRY and CDR2 is SYGVKD in the germline V gene. Trimming removed 2 bases from V and 3 bases from J, with 8 bases in between. CDR3 length equals 13 residues.

V and J are TRBV27 and TRBJ2-1; TRBD2 might be the D (5 bases). This CDR3 region has 19 residues. The germline gives CDR1 MNHEY, CDR2 SMNVEV (reference sequence). With 0 bases removed from V and 1 base from J, the gap between germline ends came to 19 bases. Written as DNA, the CDR3 is TGTGCCAGCAGTTTATCGATAAATGGACTTCTCGGGTCCTACAATGAGCAGTTCTTC. Its protein is CASSLSINGLLGSYNEQFF.

The CDR3 nucleotides read TGTGCCAGCAGCTTACCAGGCCATAGCAATCAGCCCCAGCATTTT. Its protein product is CASSLPGHSNQPQHF. The V gene is TRBV7-8, the J gene TRBJ1-5, with unresolved D. Trimming removed 2 bases from V and 0 bases from J, with 8 bases in between. The CDR3 sequence is 15 residues long. CDR1 is SGHVS and CDR2 is FQNEAQ in the germline V gene. Together with reference TRBV7-8 and TRBJ1-5, the CDR3 gives the full variable domain: GAGVSQSPRYKVAKRGQDVALRCDPISGHVSLFWYQQALGQGPEFLTYFQNEAQLDKSGLPSDRFFAERPEGSVSTLKIQRTQQEDSAVYLCASSLPGHSNQPQHFGDGTRLSIL.

The gene calls are TRBV5-1 and TRBJ1-5; no definite D call. V lost 0 bases and J 3 bases, leaving 13 bases between the germline ends. Germline lookup yields CDR1 SGHRS and CDR2 YFSETQ. CDR3 length equals 16 residues. The CDR3 nucleotides are TGCGCCAGCAGCTTGGGGCCGGTGAGGGACAATCAGCCCCAGCATTTT. Amino acids: CASSLGPVRDNQPQHF.

This clone was picked up one time. The V gene is TRBV6-1, the J gene TRBJ2-4, with 7 bases lining up with TRBD2. The trim removed 6 bases at V and 1 base at J, leaving 3 bases unmatched. CDR1 is MNHNS, CDR2 SASEGT, per germline. CDR3 length equals 14 residues. The CDR3 is CASRGGYAKNIQYF. In DNA, the CDR3 is TGTGCCAGCAGGGGGGGGTACGCCAAAAACATTCAGTACTTC.

A note on this clone: One end of the junction is discordant with germline, which a read error may explain. The chain couples TRBV6-1 to TRBJ2-4; D ambiguous. Germline V gene data show CDR1 as MNHNS and CDR2 as SASEGT. The CDR3 sequence is 11 residues long. The CDR3 reads CASSEQGPRYF. The CDR3 bases are TGTGCCAGCAGTGAACAAGGCCCTAGGTATTTC.

The chain is built from TRBV7-2 and TRBJ2-7, with 9 nucleotides matching TRBD1. The ends lost 6 bases at V and 2 bases at J; junction bases unmatched: 8. In germline, CDR1 is SGHTA, CDR2 FQGNSA. This CDR3 has 15 residues. CDR3: CASRLKGQGTYEQYF. CDR3 DNA: TGTGCCAGCAGGCTTAAAGGACAGGGGACCTACGAGCAGTACTTC.